The rows below give T cell receptor beta chains drawn from one sample of a study of blood T cell repertoires in COVID-19. Profiled with immunoSEQ multiplex PCR; TCRdb holds only in-frame clones, not every one. The profile shows about 160,000 clones, 70% to 90% of them singletons. The sample comprised PBMCs or T cells enriched from blood (not recorded which). Receptors were obtained from a man between 35 and 55 years old who had recovered from COVID-19. The CDR3 runs from the conserved cysteine through the conserved F or W. D genes are given only for firm matches. Clone size appears in some rows only: once, few, many, or a class for an expanded clone.

size: -; D: TRBD1; V: TRBV7-2; J: TRBJ2-2; DNA: TGTGCCAGCAGCGGCGTGACAGGGGTTGGCGGGGAGCTGTTTTTT; CDR3: CASSGVTGVGGELFF
size: once; D: -; V: TRBV25-1; J: TRBJ1-1; DNA: TGTGCCAGCCACTCCGACCTGGGACAGAACACTGAAGCTTTCTTT; CDR3: CASHSDLGQNTEAFF
size: -; D: -; V: TRBV7-8; J: TRBJ2-1; DNA: TGTGCCAGCAGCTTAGGAGGTAGCGGACACTGGGGTAATGAGCAGTTCTTC; CDR3: CASSLGGSGHWGNEQFF
size: once; D: TRBD2; V: TRBV11-3; J: TRBJ2-3; DNA: TGTGCCAGCAGCCCGCGACTAGCGGACACAGATACGCAGTATTTT; CDR3: CASSPRLADTDTQYF
size: -; D: -; V: TRBV3-1/TRBV3-2; J: TRBJ1-6; DNA: TGTGCCAGCAGCCAAGATCGGGCAGGGGTGAGTAATTCACCCCTCCACTTT; CDR3: CASSQDRAGVSNSPLHF
size: few; D: -; V: TRBV19; J: TRBJ1-1; DNA: TGTGCCAGTAGTATCGGCAGGGCCGCTTTCTTT; CDR3: CASSIGRAAFF
size: -; D: TRBD1; V: TRBV18; J: TRBJ1-1; DNA: TGTGCCAGCTCACCACGAACAGGGGGGCAGGAGAACACTGAAGCTTTCTTT; CDR3: CASSPRTGGQENTEAFF
size: -; D: TRBD1; V: TRBV9; J: TRBJ1-2; DNA: TGTGCCAGCAGCGCCACAGGGGGCAGGAGCTACACCTTC; CDR3: CASSATGGRSYTF
size: -; D: TRBD1; V: TRBV27; J: TRBJ1-2; DNA: TGTGCCAGCAGGGGACAGGGGGGCTATGGCTACACCTTC; CDR3: CASRGQGGYGYTF
size: once; D: -; V: TRBV6-5; J: TRBJ1-5; DNA: TGTGCCAGCAGTACACGAACCAATCAGCCCCAGCATTTT; CDR3: CASSTRTNQPQHF
size: -; D: -; V: TRBV5-1; J: TRBJ1-5; DNA: TGCGCCAGCAGCTTGGGAAGTGGGGGCCCGGAACCCCAGCATTTT; CDR3: CASSLGSGGPEPQHF
size: -; D: -; V: TRBV5-1; J: TRBJ1-2; DNA: TGCGCCAGCAGCTTCTCCCTCGGGGGCTACACCTTC; CDR3: CASSFSLGGYTF
size: -; D: TRBD1; V: TRBV5-1; J: TRBJ1-4; DNA: TGCGCCAGCAGCTTAAATCCTCCGGACAGGGGGGAAAAACTGTTTTTT; CDR3: CASSLNPPDRGEKLFF
size: -; D: -; V: TRBV5-5; J: TRBJ1-2; DNA: TGTGCCAGCAGCTTGGAGCTATGGCGGCCGGGCTACACCTTC; CDR3: CASSLELWRPGYTF
size: -; D: TRBD1; V: TRBV30; J: TRBJ2-6; DNA: TGTGGCGGGACAGGGCCCTCTGGGGCCAACGTCCTGACTTTC; CDR3: CGGTGPSGANVLTF
size: -; D: -; V: TRBV6-5; J: TRBJ1-2; DNA: TGTGCCAGCAGTTACGCGGGGGACGGCTACACCTTC; CDR3: CASSYAGDGYTF
size: -; D: -; V: TRBV9; J: TRBJ1-2; DNA: TGTGCCAGCAGCCCGCGCGGGACGAGGGGCTACACCTTC; CDR3: CASSPRGTRGYTF
size: -; D: -; V: TRBV19; J: TRBJ1-5; DNA: TGTGCCAGTAAAGGAAGGTTTGGCCGAGGCAGTAGCAAGGATCAGCCCCAGCATTTT; CDR3: CASKGRFGRGSSKDQPQHF
size: -; D: TRBD2; V: TRBV7-9; J: TRBJ2-1; DNA: TGTGCCAGCAGCTGGAGCGGGGGTGAGCAGTTCTTC; CDR3: CASSWSGGEQFF
size: -; D: -; V: TRBV9; J: TRBJ1-2; DNA: TGTGCCAGCAGCCCCCCCCAGGACAGCTATGGCTACACCTTC; CDR3: CASSPPQDSYGYTF
size: few; D: -; V: TRBV4-2; J: TRBJ1-3; DNA: TGTGCCAGCAGCCAACCGGGAGGTGGAAACACCATATATTTT; CDR3: CASSQPGGGNTIYF
size: -; D: TRBD1; V: TRBV4-2; J: TRBJ1-1; DNA: TGTGCCAGCAGCCTCCCGGGACAGGGGACTGAAGCTTTCTTT; CDR3: CASSLPGQGTEAFF
size: -; D: -; V: TRBV5-6; J: TRBJ1-1; DNA: TGTGCCAGCAGCCGGACCGGGATTTTGACTGAAGCTTTCTTT; CDR3: CASSRTGILTEAFF
size: -; D: -; V: TRBV19; J: TRBJ2-5; DNA: TGTGCCAGTAGTATAGGGGGAGCAGGCAGGATAGAGACCCAGTACTTC; CDR3: CASSIGGAGRIETQYF
size: -; D: TRBD1; V: TRBV9; J: TRBJ1-6; DNA: TGTGCCAGCAGCCCCCTCCCCGGGACAGGGAGTTCACCCCTCCACTTT; CDR3: CASSPLPGTGSSPLHF
size: -; D: -; V: TRBV25-1; J: TRBJ1-2; DNA: TGTGCCAGCAGTGGAGCGGGCTACTATGGCTACACCTTC; CDR3: CASSGAGYYGYTF
size: -; D: -; V: TRBV7-3; J: TRBJ2-1; DNA: TGTGCCAGCAGCTTAAGGAGCTCCTACAATGAGCAGTTCTTC; CDR3: CASSLRSSYNEQFF
size: -; D: -; V: TRBV29-1; J: TRBJ2-3; DNA: TGCAGCGTTATAGGCGGCGGTGTCACAGATACGCAGTATTTT; CDR3: CSVIGGGVTDTQYF
size: -; D: -; V: TRBV2; J: TRBJ2-3; DNA: TGTGCCAGCAGTGTCCAGGCCCGTTCCACAGATACGCAGTATTTT; CDR3: CASSVQARSTDTQYF
size: -; D: -; V: TRBV14; J: TRBJ2-1; DNA: TGTGCCAGCAGCTCCAGCCCCAACAGGAAGCAGTTCTTC; CDR3: CASSSSPNRKQFF
size: -; D: -; V: TRBV11-1; J: TRBJ1-1; DNA: TGTGCCAGCAGCTACCGACCGGGACACACGAACACTGAAGCTTTCTTT; CDR3: CASSYRPGHTNTEAFF
size: -; D: TRBD2; V: TRBV2; J: TRBJ2-5; DNA: TGTGCCAGCATCATCAAACCGGGACTAGCGGGGGGTAACCAGTACTTC; CDR3: CASIIKPGLAGGNQYF
size: once; D: TRBD2; V: TRBV7-6; J: TRBJ2-5; DNA: TGTGCCAGCAGCCAGGGGACTAGCGGGGGTATGGAGACCCAGTACTTC; CDR3: CASSQGTSGGMETQYF
size: -; D: -; V: TRBV24-1; J: TRBJ1-5; DNA: TGTGCCACCAGTGGCGCCCTAAGAGGGCAGCCCCAGCATTTT; CDR3: CATSGALRGQPQHF
size: -; D: -; V: TRBV27; J: TRBJ1-2; DNA: TGTGCCAGCAGTTTATTTCCGCCCACGCGGGGCTACACCTTC; CDR3: CASSLFPPTRGYTF
size: -; D: -; V: TRBV12-3/TRBV12-4; J: TRBJ2-1; DNA: TGTGCCAGCAGTTACGACCAGGGAGAGCAGTTCTTC; CDR3: CASSYDQGEQFF
size: -; D: TRBD2; V: TRBV7-6; J: TRBJ2-7; DNA: TGTGCCAGCAGCCCCCCCGGGGGGGGACTCCTATCAACCTCCTACGAGCAGTACTTC; CDR3: CASSPPGGGLLSTSYEQYF
size: -; D: TRBD1; V: TRBV5-1; J: TRBJ2-2; DNA: TGCGCCAGTAAGCCTGGACAGGGCGACACCGGGGAGCTGTTTTTT; CDR3: CASKPGQGDTGELFF
size: -; D: TRBD1; V: TRBV2; J: TRBJ1-2; DNA: TGTGCCAGCAGTGCCTGGAATTGGGACAGGCCCCAAGACGGGGGCTACACCTTC; CDR3: CASSAWNWDRPQDGGYTF
size: -; D: -; V: TRBV9; J: TRBJ1-2; DNA: TGTGCCAGCAGCGCCCGGGACAATAATGGCTACACCTTC; CDR3: CASSARDNNGYTF
size: -; D: -; V: TRBV2; J: TRBJ2-5; DNA: TGTGCCAGCAGAAGACTAGAAGAGACCCAGTACTTC; CDR3: CASRRLEETQYF
size: -; D: TRBD2; V: TRBV5-1; J: TRBJ2-1; DNA: TGCGCCAGCACTGATGTAGCGGGGCCATACAATGAGCAGTTCTTC; CDR3: CASTDVAGPYNEQFF
size: few; D: TRBD1; V: TRBV19; J: TRBJ1-6; DNA: TGTGCCAGTAGTAGGCCCCCCGACAGGGAGTTCCACTTT; CDR3: CASSRPPDREFHF
size: -; D: -; V: TRBV6-5; J: TRBJ1-2; DNA: TGTGCCAGCAGGCCCGGACAGCTGTATGGCTACACCTTC; CDR3: CASRPGQLYGYTF
size: -; D: TRBD1; V: TRBV19; J: TRBJ1-2; DNA: TGTGCCAGTAGCAGATTTCTCGAAGGGGGCGCAGGAGACTATGGCTACACCTTC; CDR3: CASSRFLEGGAGDYGYTF
size: -; D: -; V: TRBV10-3; J: TRBJ2-3; DNA: TGTGCCATCAGTGAGACTACTAGCCTCCCAGATACGCAGTATTTT; CDR3: CAISETTSLPDTQYF
size: -; D: TRBD1; V: TRBV6-4; J: TRBJ1-1; DNA: TGTGCCAGCAGTAGGACAGGGGGCGAAGCTGAAGCTTTCTTT; CDR3: CASSRTGGEAEAFF
size: few; D: -; V: TRBV5-4; J: TRBJ1-2; DNA: TGTGCCAGCAGCCGTGGGGGGGAAAACTATGGCTACACCTTC; CDR3: CASSRGGENYGYTF
size: -; D: -; V: TRBV19; J: TRBJ1-6; DNA: TGTGCCAGTATGGAGCAGTTCAATTCACCCCTCCACTTT; CDR3: CASMEQFNSPLHF
size: -; D: -; V: TRBV27; J: TRBJ1-1; DNA: TGTGCCAGCAGCAGCCTGGTCAACAGGGCGGACCGGCGAGGCACTGAAGCTTTCTTT; CDR3: CASSSLVNRADRRGTEAFF
size: once; D: -; V: TRBV7-9; J: TRBJ1-4; DNA: TGTGCCAGCAGCTCCCCGGGGGGGGTACGAGAAAAACTGTTTTTT; CDR3: CASSSPGGVREKLFF
size: once; D: -; V: TRBV6-6; J: TRBJ1-2; DNA: TGTGCCAGCAGTTACCCAGACAGCCCCCATGGCTACACCTTC; CDR3: CASSYPDSPHGYTF
size: once; D: -; V: TRBV12-3/TRBV12-4; J: TRBJ2-5; DNA: TGTGCCAGCAGTTTTTGGGGGGAAGAGACCCAGTACTTC; CDR3: CASSFWGEETQYF
size: -; D: -; V: TRBV24-1; J: TRBJ1-5; DNA: TGTGCCACCAGTGCGTCGGGGTTCAATCAGCCCCAGCATTTT; CDR3: CATSASGFNQPQHF
size: -; D: -; V: TRBV18; J: TRBJ1-2; DNA: TGTGCCAGCTCAACAGGCTTAGGTGGCTATGGCTACACCTTC; CDR3: CASSTGLGGYGYTF